These T cell receptor beta chains were read from a single sample in a study of blood T cell repertoires in COVID-19. Sequenced by immunoSEQ multiplex PCR; TCRdb stores in-frame clones only, minus some. The table shows more than 300,000 clones, with about 82% occurring only once. The sequencing sample was made of peripheral blood. All receptors come from a woman aged 45-65 years with acute or convalescent COVID-19. Both conserved end residues are part of each CDR3. The D gene is left open where the match is weak. Expanded clones are given a class, and other clones once, few, many or no size at all.

CDR3 DNA: TGTGCCAGCATCCTAGAGCGGTTAGGTAGCGGGAGATCCGCCCCTTACGAGCAGTACTTC; CDR3 protein: CASILERLGSGRSAPYEQYF; V gene: TRBV11-3; clone size: once; J gene: TRBJ2-7; D gene: TRBD2
CDR3 DNA: TGTGCCAGCAGCTTGGACAGGGTGAACACTGAAGCTTTCTTT; CDR3 protein: CASSLDRVNTEAFF; V gene: TRBV7-8; clone size: once; J gene: TRBJ1-1; D gene: TRBD1
CDR3 DNA: TGTGCCAGCAGCTCCCTAGCGGGACCCTACGAGCAGTACTTC; CDR3 protein: CASSSLAGPYEQYF; V gene: TRBV7-3; clone size: -; J gene: TRBJ2-7; D gene: TRBD2
CDR3 DNA: TGTGCCAGCAGCAGGCTGGGCGTCAGGGAGGGCAATGAGCAGTTCTTC; CDR3 protein: CASSRLGVREGNEQFF; V gene: TRBV7-6; clone size: -; J gene: TRBJ2-1; D gene: TRBD2
CDR3 DNA: TGTGCCAGTATTAGAGGGCCTTTCGACAATGAGCAGTTCTTC; CDR3 protein: CASIRGPFDNEQFF; V gene: TRBV19; clone size: -; J gene: TRBJ2-1; D gene: -
CDR3 DNA: TGTGCCAGCAGCCTGGCGGGAGGGTTGAAAACTGAAGCTTTCTTT; CDR3 protein: CASSLAGGLKTEAFF; V gene: TRBV6-5; clone size: -; J gene: TRBJ1-1; D gene: -
CDR3 DNA: TGTGCCAGCAGTTTCAGCGTTAGCTCCTATAATTCACCCCTCCACTTT; CDR3 protein: CASSFSVSSYNSPLHF; V gene: TRBV27; clone size: -; J gene: TRBJ1-6; D gene: -
CDR3 DNA: TGTGCCAGCAGCTTAAACAGGGCATCCTACGAGCAGTACTTC; CDR3 protein: CASSLNRASYEQYF; V gene: TRBV11-2; clone size: -; J gene: TRBJ2-7; D gene: -
CDR3 DNA: TGTGCCAGCAGCTTAGAGCGGGAGGGCCACAATGAGCAGTTCTTC; CDR3 protein: CASSLEREGHNEQFF; V gene: TRBV7-6; clone size: -; J gene: TRBJ2-1; D gene: TRBD2
CDR3 DNA: TGTGCCAGCAGCCTACCGACTAGCGGGAGGGCCGGGGAGCTGTTTTTT; CDR3 protein: CASSLPTSGRAGELFF; V gene: TRBV7-2; clone size: few; J gene: TRBJ2-2; D gene: TRBD2
CDR3 DNA: TGTGCCAGCAGCGCCATCAGGGGGTACTCTGGAAACACCATATATTTT; CDR3 protein: CASSAIRGYSGNTIYF; V gene: TRBV7-2; clone size: -; J gene: TRBJ1-3; D gene: TRBD1
CDR3 DNA: TGTGCCATCAGTGAAGAGTCTTCACCCCTCCACTTT; CDR3 protein: CAISEESSPLHF; V gene: TRBV10-3; clone size: -; J gene: TRBJ1-6; D gene: -
CDR3 DNA: TGTGCCAGCAGCCTAGACCCGCAGGGGTCGAGTCAGCCCCAGCATTTT; CDR3 protein: CASSLDPQGSSQPQHF; V gene: TRBV7-9; clone size: -; J gene: TRBJ1-5; D gene: -
CDR3 DNA: TGCGCCAGCAGCCTGGGACAGGTAAACACTGAAGCTTTCTTT; CDR3 protein: CASSLGQVNTEAFF; V gene: TRBV5-1; clone size: -; J gene: TRBJ1-1; D gene: TRBD1
CDR3 DNA: TGTGCCAGCAGTCCACTAGCGGGAAGATACAATGAGCAGTTCTTC; CDR3 protein: CASSPLAGRYNEQFF; V gene: TRBV9; clone size: -; J gene: TRBJ2-1; D gene: TRBD2
CDR3 DNA: TGCGCCAGCAGCCGGGACAGCTTCACAGATACGCAGTATTTT; CDR3 protein: CASSRDSFTDTQYF; V gene: TRBV4-3; clone size: -; J gene: TRBJ2-3; D gene: TRBD1
CDR3 DNA: TGTGCCAGCTCACCACAGGGGGCTAAACTGAACACTGAAGCTTTCTTT; CDR3 protein: CASSPQGAKLNTEAFF; V gene: TRBV18; clone size: -; J gene: TRBJ1-1; D gene: TRBD1
CDR3 DNA: TGTGCCAGCAGCTTGGGCCCTAGCGGGAGGTCTGTCGACGAGCAGTACTTC; CDR3 protein: CASSLGPSGRSVDEQYF; V gene: TRBV5-4; clone size: -; J gene: TRBJ2-7; D gene: TRBD2
CDR3 DNA: TGTGCCAGCAGCTTTGCAGGGGGCGGCGAGCAGTACTTC; CDR3 protein: CASSFAGGGEQYF; V gene: TRBV5-6; clone size: -; J gene: TRBJ2-7; D gene: TRBD1
CDR3 DNA: TGTGCCAGCAGCTTAGGGCCGGCTAGCGGGACCTACGAGCAGTACTTC; CDR3 protein: CASSLGPASGTYEQYF; V gene: TRBV7-6; clone size: -; J gene: TRBJ2-7; D gene: TRBD2
CDR3 DNA: TGTGCCAGCAGCTCCAAAGCGGGGTTCAATGAGCAGTTCTTC; CDR3 protein: CASSSKAGFNEQFF; V gene: TRBV7-3; clone size: -; J gene: TRBJ2-1; D gene: TRBD2
CDR3 DNA: TGCAGCGTCTCAGGGCGCGTAAGCTACACAGATACGCAGTATTTT; CDR3 protein: CSVSGRVSYTDTQYF; V gene: TRBV29-1; clone size: -; J gene: TRBJ2-3; D gene: -
CDR3 DNA: TGTGCCAGCATCGCAGACACTAGCGGGGCCTCCTACGAGCAGTACTTC; CDR3 protein: CASIADTSGASYEQYF; V gene: TRBV28; clone size: -; J gene: TRBJ2-7; D gene: TRBD2
CDR3 DNA: TGCGCCAGCAGCATAGGACTAGTAGGAGGCGCAGATACGCAGTATTTT; CDR3 protein: CASSIGLVGGADTQYF; V gene: TRBV5-1; clone size: -; J gene: TRBJ2-3; D gene: TRBD2
CDR3 DNA: TGTGCCAGCAGCTTAGTTTCGGGACAGCCAAATTCACCCCTCCACTTT; CDR3 protein: CASSLVSGQPNSPLHF; V gene: TRBV11-2; clone size: -; J gene: TRBJ1-6; D gene: TRBD1
CDR3 DNA: TGTGCCAGCAGCGGACTAGCGGGCACAGATACGCAGTATTTT; CDR3 protein: CASSGLAGTDTQYF; V gene: TRBV4-2; clone size: -; J gene: TRBJ2-3; D gene: TRBD2
CDR3 DNA: TGTGCCAGCAGCTTTAGCGGGAGCGGGACCCAGTACTTC; CDR3 protein: CASSFSGSGTQYF; V gene: TRBV11-3; clone size: -; J gene: TRBJ2-5; D gene: TRBD2
CDR3 DNA: TGTGCCATCAGTTCCCGGGACAGGGGGAACACCGGGGAGCTGTTTTTT; CDR3 protein: CAISSRDRGNTGELFF; V gene: TRBV10-3; clone size: -; J gene: TRBJ2-2; D gene: TRBD1
CDR3 DNA: TGTGCCAGCACCTTGGGGGGTCTGGGTCAGCCCCAGCATTTT; CDR3 protein: CASTLGGLGQPQHF; V gene: TRBV28; clone size: once; J gene: TRBJ1-5; D gene: -
CDR3 DNA: TGTGCCAGCAGCTTCGCGACAGGGGGCAACTACGAGCAGTACTTC; CDR3 protein: CASSFATGGNYEQYF; V gene: TRBV5-8; clone size: -; J gene: TRBJ2-7; D gene: TRBD1
CDR3 DNA: TGTGCCAGCAGCTTATTATATACTAGCGGGAGTTCGGATGAGCAGTTCTTC; CDR3 protein: CASSLLYTSGSSDEQFF; V gene: TRBV7-2; clone size: -; J gene: TRBJ2-1; D gene: TRBD2
CDR3 DNA: TGTGCCAGCAGCTTGGAGGGGGGGGCTTTCTTT; CDR3 protein: CASSLEGGAFF; V gene: TRBV5-4; clone size: -; J gene: TRBJ1-1; D gene: -
CDR3 DNA: TGTGCCAGCAGGTCGGGACAGGGCACATTAACGGCCATGGACCACTACGAGCAGTACTTC; CDR3 protein: CASRSGQGTLTAMDHYEQYF; V gene: TRBV2; clone size: -; J gene: TRBJ2-7; D gene: TRBD1
CDR3 DNA: TGTGCCACCAGCAGTCGGGTCCTGAACACTGAAGCTTTCTTT; CDR3 protein: CATSSRVLNTEAFF; V gene: TRBV15; clone size: -; J gene: TRBJ1-1; D gene: -
CDR3 DNA: TGTGCCAGCAGTTTATCCTTGGACAGGGAAGTTGGCAATCAGCCCCAGCATTTT; CDR3 protein: CASSLSLDREVGNQPQHF; V gene: TRBV28; clone size: -; J gene: TRBJ1-5; D gene: TRBD1
CDR3 DNA: TGCGCCAGCAGCCAAATTGGGAGAACCGTGGAGCTAGGGTACAATGAGCAGTTCTTC; CDR3 protein: CASSQIGRTVELGYNEQFF; V gene: TRBV4-1; clone size: once; J gene: TRBJ2-1; D gene: -
CDR3 DNA: TGTGCCAGCAGTTTATATACAGGGACGCACGAGCAGTACTTC; CDR3 protein: CASSLYTGTHEQYF; V gene: TRBV27; clone size: -; J gene: TRBJ2-7; D gene: -
CDR3 DNA: TGTGCCAGCAGCCGATGGACTAGCGGGAGGGCCGGGGAGACCCAGTACTTC; CDR3 protein: CASSRWTSGRAGETQYF; V gene: TRBV7-8; clone size: -; J gene: TRBJ2-5; D gene: TRBD2
CDR3 DNA: TGTGCCAGCAGCCCACTCTCGTATGGGGGCGGTTCAGATACGCAGTATTTT; CDR3 protein: CASSPLSYGGGSDTQYF; V gene: TRBV11-2; clone size: -; J gene: TRBJ2-3; D gene: -
CDR3 DNA: TGTGCCAGCTCCCCAAACCCGGGACAAACATACAATGAGCAGTTCTTC; CDR3 protein: CASSPNPGQTYNEQFF; V gene: TRBV18; clone size: few; J gene: TRBJ2-1; D gene: -
CDR3 DNA: TGTGCCAGCAGCTCCCTCCCCCATTCCAGCTCCTACAATGAGCAGTTCTTC; CDR3 protein: CASSSLPHSSSYNEQFF; V gene: TRBV5-6; clone size: -; J gene: TRBJ2-1; D gene: -
CDR3 DNA: TGTGCCAGCTCACTCTCCGGGACAGGGAATGAAAAACTGTTTTTT; CDR3 protein: CASSLSGTGNEKLFF; V gene: TRBV18; clone size: -; J gene: TRBJ1-4; D gene: TRBD1
CDR3 DNA: TGTGCCAGCTCACCGAGCACTATTTCAACTAATGAAAAACTGTTTTTT; CDR3 protein: CASSPSTISTNEKLFF; V gene: TRBV18; clone size: -; J gene: TRBJ1-4; D gene: -
CDR3 DNA: TGTGCCAGCAGTGAGACAGCCATGAACACTGAAGCTTTCTTT; CDR3 protein: CASSETAMNTEAFF; V gene: TRBV6-1; clone size: -; J gene: TRBJ1-1; D gene: -
CDR3 DNA: TGTGCCTGGACCCCCCCAGGGGGAACCTACAATGAGCAGTTCTTC; CDR3 protein: CAWTPPGGTYNEQFF; V gene: TRBV30; clone size: -; J gene: TRBJ2-1; D gene: TRBD1
CDR3 DNA: TGTGCCATCAGTGAAGGACTAGCGGGAGGGCCGTATGAAGGAAACATTCAGTACTTC; CDR3 protein: CAISEGLAGGPYEGNIQYF; V gene: TRBV10-3; clone size: -; J gene: TRBJ2-4; D gene: TRBD2
CDR3 DNA: TGTGCCTGGACTTGGACTAACAGTTTGCATGAGCAGTTCTTC; CDR3 protein: CAWTWTNSLHEQFF; V gene: TRBV30; clone size: -; J gene: TRBJ2-1; D gene: -
CDR3 DNA: TGTGCCAGCAGCTTTTACGATCGGGATGCCGGGGAGCTGTTTTTT; CDR3 protein: CASSFYDRDAGELFF; V gene: TRBV5-4; clone size: -; J gene: TRBJ2-2; D gene: -
CDR3 DNA: TGTGCCAGCAGTGTTTGGGGCAGCGTACAGCCCCAGCATTTT; CDR3 protein: CASSVWGSVQPQHF; V gene: TRBV2; clone size: -; J gene: TRBJ1-5; D gene: -
CDR3 DNA: TGTGCCAGCAGCGTAGGATTAGCGGGAGGGGTAGGCGAGCAGTACTTC; CDR3 protein: CASSVGLAGGVGEQYF; V gene: TRBV9; clone size: once; J gene: TRBJ2-7; D gene: TRBD2